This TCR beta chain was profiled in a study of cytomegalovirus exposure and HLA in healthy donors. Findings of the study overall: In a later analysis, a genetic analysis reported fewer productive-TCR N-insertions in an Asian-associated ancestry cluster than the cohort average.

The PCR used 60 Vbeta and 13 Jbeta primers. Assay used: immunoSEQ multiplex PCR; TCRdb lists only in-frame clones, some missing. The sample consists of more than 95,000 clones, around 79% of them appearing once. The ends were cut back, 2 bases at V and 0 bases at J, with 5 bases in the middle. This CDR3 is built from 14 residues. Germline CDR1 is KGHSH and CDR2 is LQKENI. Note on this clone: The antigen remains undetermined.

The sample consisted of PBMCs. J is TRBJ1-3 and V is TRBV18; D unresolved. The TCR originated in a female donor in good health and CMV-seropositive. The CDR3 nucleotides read TGTGCCAGCTCACCATCGAGCTCTGGAAACACCATATATTTT. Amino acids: CASSPSSSGNTIYF.